A single T cell receptor (beta chain) is shown here with its context. Sequencing used cDNA as its template, made by extracting RNA and reverse transcribing it. Clones were sequenced by immunoSEQ multiplex PCR, and TCRdb holds only the in-frame ones, with some missing. The sample records 200,000 or so clones, about 60% being singletons. The CDR3 runs to 13 residues. V lost 6 bases, J lost 4 bases, and 4 bases stayed unmatched. The germline CDR1 and CDR2 sequences are ENHRY and SYGVKD. The source of the sample is a study of CD8+ T cells in alopecia areata. The J gene is TRBJ1-1, the V gene TRBV10-3; 8 positions match TRBD1. The receptor was isolated from a human donor with alopecia areata. Here the sequenced sample was CD4+ T cells sorted from blood, taken at week 0. The CDR3, as DNA: TGTGCCATCAGCAGGGGGCCGGGCACTGAAGCTTTCTTT. Amino acid sequence: CAISRGPGTEAFF.